This T cell receptor (beta chain) was sequenced for a study of OX40 agonist ivuxolimab in advanced cancers. About the study: Three partial responders included one hepatocellular carcinoma patient and two cutaneous melanoma patients.

Autoimmune disease history or systemic immunosuppression meant exclusion. Study-wide results and limits: Antigen specificity was not determined for the expanded peripheral T cells. At 0.1 to 3.0 mg/kg and by week 6, CD4+ and CD8+ T cells in the blood had expanded clonally.

Remarks on this clone: As yet, its antigen is unknown.

The CDR3 has 13 residues. The junction had 7 bases not matched to a gene; V was cut back by 7 bases and J by 5 bases. CDR1 is MNHNY and CDR2 is SVGAGI in the germline V gene (reference sequence). TCRdb's copy holds only in-frame clones and misses some; the assay was immunoSEQ multiplex PCR. The table records approximately 74,000 clones, 80% of them present only once. The origin of this receptor is an adult with an advanced solid tumor such as melanoma, head and neck, liver or kidney cancer. The chain has TRBV6-6 and TRBJ2-7, with TRBD1 matching over 8 bases. Sequencing used CD4+ or CD8+ T cells sorted from blood, obtained in a trial of the OX40 agonist ivuxolimab. The CDR3 region has the DNA TGTGCCAGCACTATGGACAGGGCTGACGAGCAGTACTTC. Its protein product is CASTMDRADEQYF.